This T cell receptor (beta chain) stems from a study of blood T cell repertoires in COVID-19. Only in-frame clones appear in the TCRdb table, and some are missing; sequencing was by immunoSEQ multiplex PCR. The data contain 300,000 to 400,000 clones, about 87% of them seen just once; the ten biggest clones take up around 8.9%. Seattle participants joined during active infection and were tracked over time. The germline V and J ends were trimmed by 3 bases and 4 bases, with 16 bases remaining between them. Germline assignment: CDR1 KGHSH and CDR2 LQKENI. The length of the CDR3 is 16 residues. The rearrangement uses TRBV18 and TRBJ1-5; possibly TRBD1 for D (5 bases). The sequence came from a man aged 30 to 45 with COVID-19, enrolled during active disease. The specimen was peripheral blood. CDR3 nucleotides: TGTGCCAGCTCACCGTACGGGGGGTTGAGGAATCAGCCCCAGCATTTT. It yields the protein CASSPYGGLRNQPQHF.